The 21 T cell receptor beta chains reported below all come from one sample, sequenced in a study of T cell responses to AZD1222 COVID-19 vaccine. Only in-frame clones appear in the TCRdb table, and some are missing; sequencing was by immunoSEQ multiplex PCR. The data hold 120,000 or so clones, with 70% to 90% observed a single time. The sequencing here drew on peripheral blood, taken 28 days after the second AZD1222 dose. The receptors here all came from an adult who received the AZD1222 COVID-19 vaccine.

V usage is TRBV10-2 and J usage is TRBJ2-2; no reliable D call. Germline loops: CDR1 WSHSY, CDR2 SAAADI. The CDR3 runs 12 residues. The V end lost 7 bases, the J end lost 3 bases, and 6 bases lay between the germline ends. The CDR3 is CASTPDTGELFF. CDR3 in DNA: TGCGCCAGCACACCAGACACCGGGGAGCTGTTTTTT.

This chain connects TRBV10-1 to TRBJ2-5; TRBD2 aligns across 12 bases. CDR3 length: 15 amino acids. J lost 1 base, V lost 4 bases, and 1 base had no gene match. Germline lookup yields CDR1 WNHNN and CDR2 SYGVQD (reference sequence). CDR3 loop: CASSVTSGGQETQYF. The CDR3 DNA reads TGCGCCAGCAGTGTGACTAGCGGGGGCCAAGAGACCCAGTACTTC.

The chain recombines TRBV19 with TRBJ1-5, with 7 bases identical to TRBD1. J gave up 7 bases and V 5 bases, and 11 bases lay outside the gene matches. Germline CDR1 is LNHDA and CDR2 is SQIVND (reference sequence). The CDR3 contains 15 residues. The CDR3 region is CASSRTGWEGQPQHF. In DNA form, the CDR3 reads TGTGCCAGTAGTCGGACAGGTTGGGAGGGCCAGCCCCAGCATTTT.

This chain uses TRBV7-2 with TRBJ1-1, with D hard to call. The V end was cut by 2 bases, the J end by 1 base, with 11 bases between. Germline V gene data show CDR1 as SGHTA and CDR2 as FQGNSA. This CDR3 has 15 amino acids. The CDR3 here is CASSLNRVGNTEAFF. CDR3 DNA: TGTGCCAGCAGCTTAAACCGGGTTGGGAACACTGAAGCTTTCTTT.

The CDR3 spells CASSQEPRGHYEQYF. In DNA, the CDR3 is TGTGCCAGCAGCCAAGAACCGCGGGGCCACTACGAGCAGTACTTC. The rearrangement uses TRBV3-1 (or the pseudogene TRBV3-2) and TRBJ2-7; tentative D call: TRBD2 (6 bases). The CDR3 loop spans 15 amino acids. Germline assignment: CDR1 LGHDT and CDR2 YNNKEL (reference sequence). Trimming left V 0 bases short and J 3 bases short, with 12 bases between.

This chain connects TRBV18 to TRBJ1-3; no reliable D call. The CDR3 runs to 14 residues. Trimming took off 3 bases at V and 0 bases at J, with 6 bases between the two ends. Germline CDR1 reads KGHSH; CDR2 reads LQKENI. In nucleotides, the CDR3 is TGTGCCAGCTCACCGGAGACCTCTGGAAACACCATATATTTT. It encodes CASSPETSGNTIYF.

The chain links TRBV19 to TRBJ1-1; no clear D gene. The CDR3 extends over 12 amino acids. V lost 1 base and J lost 7, with 7 bases in between. Germline assignment: CDR1 LNHDA and CDR2 SQIVND (reference sequence). The CDR3 DNA reads as TGTGCCAGTAGTATAGTAGGGATTGAAGCTTTCTTT. Translating gives CASSIVGIEAFF.

The chain joins TRBV25-1 to TRBJ1-2; D is unclear. CDR1 is MGHDK, CDR2 SYGVNS, per germline. Trimming left V 3 bases short and J 8 bases short, with 19 bases between. The CDR3 has 15 amino acids. The CDR3 sequence: CASSDVGTRPGGYTF. The CDR3 DNA is TGTGCCAGCAGTGATGTCGGTACGAGGCCGGGCGGCTACACCTTC.

The chain links TRBV7-6 to TRBJ2-7; 7 bases fit TRBD1. This CDR3 spans 13 amino acids. The trim removed 6 bases at V and 1 base at J, leaving 3 bases unmatched. Per the germline V gene, CDR1 is SGHVS and CDR2 is FNYEAQ. CDR3 DNA: TGTGCCAGCAGTTCAGGGGGTTCCTACGAGCAGTACTTC. Its translation is CASSSGGSYEQYF.

The chain links TRBV6-5 to TRBJ1-1; D uncertain. CDR1 and CDR2 from the germline V gene are MNHEY and SVGAGI. V was pared by 2 bases and J by 1 base, with 14 bases between. This CDR3 has 16 residues. The CDR3 loop reads CASSYHRRESNTEAFF. The CDR3 coding sequence is TGTGCCAGCAGTTACCATCGACGGGAGTCGAACACTGAAGCTTTCTTT.

The chain carries TRBV7-6 and TRBJ1-2, with D possibly TRBD1 on 5 matching bases. The CDR3 extends over 15 amino acids. The germline V gene has CDR1 SGHVS and CDR2 FNYEAQ. With 5 bases removed from V and 2 bases from J, the gap between germline ends came to 15 bases. The CDR3, as DNA: TGTGCCAGCAGCCCAAGCCACCGGGACAACTATGGCTACACCTTC. Its translation is CASSPSHRDNYGYTF.

The rearrangement links TRBV3-1 (or the pseudogene TRBV3-2) to TRBJ1-4; 7 bases agree with TRBD1. In germline, CDR1 is LGHDT, CDR2 YNNKEL (reference sequence). Germline trimming cut 7 bases from V and 3 bases from J; bases unmatched to any gene: 5. The CDR3 runs to 14 residues. CDR3 residues: CASKPDRANEKLFF. DNA for the CDR3: TGTGCCAGCAAGCCCGACAGGGCTAATGAAAAACTGTTTTTT.

The J gene is TRBJ1-1, the V gene TRBV5-1, with D tentatively TRBD1 (6 bases). Germline CDR1 SGHRS, CDR2 YFSETQ. Trimming left V 4 bases short and J 3 bases short, with 10 bases between. The CDR3 is 13 amino acids. The CDR3 bases are TGCGCCAGCAGCGCGAGGGGGGACACTGAAGCTTTCTTT. Translation: CASSARGDTEAFF.

V is TRBV5-1 and J is TRBJ1-4; no clear D. Germline values: CDR1 SGHRS, CDR2 YFSETQ. V dropped 4 bases and J dropped 0 bases, with 10 bases sitting between them. The CDR3 extends over 15 amino acids. The CDR3 bases are TGCGCCAGCAGCCCGACGGTCGCAACTAATGAAAAACTGTTTTTT. This encodes CASSPTVATNEKLFF.

This clone has more than one count but fewer than ten. The chain links TRBV18 to TRBJ2-7, with TRBD1 matching 9 bases. Germline loops: CDR1 KGHSH, CDR2 LQKENI. The CDR3 length is 15 residues. V lost 3 bases, J lost 1 base, and 4 bases stayed unmatched. CDR3 loop: CASSPGQGGSYEQYF. CDR3 DNA sequence: TGTGCCAGCTCACCGGGACAGGGAGGATCCTACGAGCAGTACTTC. Drawing the rest from reference TRBV18 and TRBJ2-7, the complete variable domain is NAGVMQNPRHLVRRRGQEARLRCSPMKGHSHVYWYRQLPEEGLKFMVYLQKENIIDESGMPKERFSAEFPKEGPSILRIQQVVRGDSAAYFCASSPGQGGSYEQYFGPGTRLTVT.

The chain carries TRBV3-1 (or the pseudogene TRBV3-2) and TRBJ2-1; possible D gene TRBD2, 5 bases. The ends were cut back, 1 base at V and 9 bases at J, with 10 bases in the middle. CDR3 length equals 13 residues. The V gene's germline CDR1 is LGHDT and CDR2 YNNKEL (reference sequence). As DNA, the CDR3 is TGTGCCAGCAGCCAAGCTAGTGGGAGTGAGCAGTTCTTC. This gives the protein CASSQASGSEQFF.

The chain combines TRBV18 with TRBJ1-1; 8 bases agree with TRBD1. J was trimmed by 4 bases and V by 8 bases; bases with no gene match: 6. Germline V gene data show CDR1 as KGHSH and CDR2 as LQKENI. The CDR3 runs to 13 residues. This CDR3 is CASLGDRTTEAFF. Here the CDR3 DNA reads TGTGCCAGCCTAGGGGACAGGACCACTGAAGCTTTCTTT.

This rearrangement joins TRBV19 to TRBJ1-1; 10 bases fit TRBD1. Germline CDR1 is LNHDA and CDR2 is SQIVND (reference sequence). Trimming cost V 5 bases and J 3 bases; bases outside gene matches: 6. This CDR3 has 15 residues. For the CDR3, the DNA is TGTGCCAGTAGTGGGACAGGGGAGAAGGACACTGAAGCTTTCTTT. Its translation: CASSGTGEKDTEAFF.

The chain links TRBV6-5 to TRBJ1-4; no definite D call. CDR1 is MNHEY and CDR2 is SVGAGI in the germline V gene. This CDR3 contains 12 residues. V dropped 2 bases and J dropped 5 bases, with 3 bases sitting between them. The CDR3 loop reads CASSYANEKLFF. CDR3 DNA: TGTGCCAGCAGTTACGCCAATGAAAAACTGTTTTTT.

The chain uses TRBV30 and TRBJ1-2; maybe TRBD1 (6 bases). The CDR3 sequence is 14 residues long. CDR1 GTSNPN and CDR2 SVGIG come from the germline V gene (reference sequence). V lost 4 bases, J lost 1 base, and 13 bases lay in between. The CDR3 here is CAWISYRVNYGYTF. The CDR3 DNA follows: TGTGCCTGGATCTCCTACAGGGTTAACTATGGCTACACCTTC.

V and J are TRBV6-5 and TRBJ2-2, with D perhaps TRBD1 or TRBD2 (5 bases each). This CDR3 contains 16 residues. V gave up 0 bases and J gave up 4 bases, with 12 bases separating them. Germline-derived CDR1 and CDR2 are MNHEY and SVGAGI. The DNA of the CDR3 is TGTGCCAGCAGTTACTCAGGCCGGGGCGTCACCGGGGAGCTGTTTTTT. Its translation: CASSYSGRGVTGELFF.